Given below is one TCR delta chain in context. The antigen remains undetermined. This DNA's translation and the protein TCRdb lists, from a much larger clone, do not match at residue 12, likely due to a read error; the protein shown is translated from the DNA. This sample was taken from a study of gamma delta lymphoproliferative disorders and STAT genes. Overall study context: At least 50 ng of genomic DNA went into each LymphoTrack Dx TCRG Assay library. For the delta chain, EuroClonality-NGS standard procedure was applied.

TCRdb processed the multiplex PCR reads again with the CATT caller. The sample shows 3,000 to 3,500 delta-chain clones, 0.95% to 1.5% of them seen only once. Study-wide results and caveats: Delta repertoires did not separate groups, but patient gamma repertoires clustered apart. Apart from two gamma clonotypes, major patient clonotypes were public.

PBMCs from patients and controls supplied the genomic DNA for sequencing. This CDR3 spans 14 amino acids. No call was made for the V gene; the J gene is TRDJ1; the table's D call, TRDD3, has no DNA check behind it. The specimen was blood. This sequence was found in a human donor in good health. Here the CDR3 DNA reads TGTGCCTCCGGGGGTACTACGTACACCGATAAACGCATCTTT. Translated: CASGGTTYTDKRIF.